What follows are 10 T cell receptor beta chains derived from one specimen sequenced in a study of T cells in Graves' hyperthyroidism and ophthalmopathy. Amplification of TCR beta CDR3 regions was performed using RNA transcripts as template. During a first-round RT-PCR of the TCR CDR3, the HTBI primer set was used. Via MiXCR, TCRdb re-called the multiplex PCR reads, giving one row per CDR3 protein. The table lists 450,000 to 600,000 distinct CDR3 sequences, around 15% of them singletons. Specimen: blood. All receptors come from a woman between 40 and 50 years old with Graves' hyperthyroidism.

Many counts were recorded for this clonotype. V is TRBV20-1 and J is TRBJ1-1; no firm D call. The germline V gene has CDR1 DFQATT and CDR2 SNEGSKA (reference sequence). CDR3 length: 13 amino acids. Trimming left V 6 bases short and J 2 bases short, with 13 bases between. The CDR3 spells CSAQSAANTEAFF. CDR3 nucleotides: TGCAGTGCCCAAAGTGCAGCAAACACTGAAGCTTTCTTT.

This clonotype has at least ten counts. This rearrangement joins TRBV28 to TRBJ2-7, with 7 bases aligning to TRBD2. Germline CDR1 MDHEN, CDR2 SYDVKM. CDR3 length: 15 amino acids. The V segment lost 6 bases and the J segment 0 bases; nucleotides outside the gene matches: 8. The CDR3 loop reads CASRQTSPSSYEQYF. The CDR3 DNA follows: TGTGCCAGCAGACAGACTAGCCCGAGCTCCTACGAGCAGTACTTC.

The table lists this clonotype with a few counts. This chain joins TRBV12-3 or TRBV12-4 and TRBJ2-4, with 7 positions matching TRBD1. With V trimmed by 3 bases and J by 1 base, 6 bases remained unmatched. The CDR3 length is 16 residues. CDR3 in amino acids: CASSFVGQAAKNIQYF. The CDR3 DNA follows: TGTGCCAGCAGTTTTGTTGGACAGGCGGCCAAAAACATTCAGTACTTC.

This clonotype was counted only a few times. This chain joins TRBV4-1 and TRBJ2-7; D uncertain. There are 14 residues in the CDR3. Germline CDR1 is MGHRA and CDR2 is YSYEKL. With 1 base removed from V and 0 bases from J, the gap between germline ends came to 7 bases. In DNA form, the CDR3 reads TGCGCCAGCAGCCAAGCGAGAAGCTCCTACGAGCAGTACTTC. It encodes CASSQARSSYEQYF.

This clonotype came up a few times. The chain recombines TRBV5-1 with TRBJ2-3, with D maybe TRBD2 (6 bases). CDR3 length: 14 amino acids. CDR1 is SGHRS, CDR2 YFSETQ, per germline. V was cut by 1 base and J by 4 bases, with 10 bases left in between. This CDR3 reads CASSLMGLSDTQYF. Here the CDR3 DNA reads TGCGCCAGCAGCTTGATGGGACTGTCAGATACGCAGTATTTT.

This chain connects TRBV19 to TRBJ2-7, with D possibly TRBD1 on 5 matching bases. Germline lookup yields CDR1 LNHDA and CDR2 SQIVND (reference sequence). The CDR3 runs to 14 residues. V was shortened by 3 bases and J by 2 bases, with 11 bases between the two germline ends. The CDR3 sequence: CASSMSRGTYEQYF. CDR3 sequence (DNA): TGTGCCAGTAGTATGAGTAGGGGCACCTACGAGCAGTACTTC.

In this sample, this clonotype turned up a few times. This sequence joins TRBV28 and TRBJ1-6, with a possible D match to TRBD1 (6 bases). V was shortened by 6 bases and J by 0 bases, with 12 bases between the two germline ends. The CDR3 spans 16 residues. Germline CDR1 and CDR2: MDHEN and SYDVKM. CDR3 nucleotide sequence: TGTGCCAGCAGCACTCCCAGGGGCTCCTATAATTCACCCCTCCACTTT. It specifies CASSTPRGSYNSPLHF.

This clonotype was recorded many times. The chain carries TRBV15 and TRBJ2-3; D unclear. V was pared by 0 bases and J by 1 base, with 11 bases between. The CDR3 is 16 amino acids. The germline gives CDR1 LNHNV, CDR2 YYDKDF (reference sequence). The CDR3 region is CATSRDRKGGTDTQYF. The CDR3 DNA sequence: TGTGCCACCAGCAGAGATCGGAAAGGAGGCACAGATACGCAGTATTTT.

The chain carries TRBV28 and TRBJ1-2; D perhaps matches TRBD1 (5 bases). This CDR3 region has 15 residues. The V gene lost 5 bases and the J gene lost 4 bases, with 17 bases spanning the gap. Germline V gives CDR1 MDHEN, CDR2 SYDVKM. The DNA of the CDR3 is TGTGCCAGCAGTCTGAACCTTGGGGGGAGCTATGGCTACACCTTC. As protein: CASSLNLGGSYGYTF.

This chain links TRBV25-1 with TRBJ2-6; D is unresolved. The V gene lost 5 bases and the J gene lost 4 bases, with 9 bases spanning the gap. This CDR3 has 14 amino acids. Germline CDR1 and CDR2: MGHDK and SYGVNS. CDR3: CASSRWVGANVLTF. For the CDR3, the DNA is TGTGCCAGCAGTCGGTGGGTCGGGGCCAACGTCCTGACTTTC.